The clone carrying this T cell receptor (beta chain) was counted between two and nine times. The antigen remains undetermined. The record originates from a study of beta chain features in type 1 diabetes. Overall study results and limits: Type 1 diabetes patients had moderately but significantly shorter TCRB CDR3s in all four CD4+ subsets. No resolution was reached here on whether HLA type influences TCRB rearrangement.

Sequencing targeted expressed TCRB transcripts, as all isolated RNA had been reverse transcribed. Produced via immunoSEQ multiplex PCR; TCRdb's table is partial and in-frame only. The sample lists hundreds of thousands of clones; around 15% were seen once. Sequencing used naive CD4+ T cells from blood. The TCR was taken from a man aged 18 to 30 with type 1 diabetes.

The CDR3 protein is CAWSPGLGGANVLTF. The CDR3 region has the DNA TGTGCCTGGAGTCCGGGGCTTGGTGGGGCCAACGTCCTGACTTTC. The chain carries TRBV30 and TRBJ2-6; D may correspond to TRBD1 or TRBD2 (5 bases each). V was trimmed by 2 bases and J by 3 bases, leaving 11 bases between them. CDR1 is GTSNPN, CDR2 SVGIG, per germline (reference sequence). The CDR3 length is 15 residues.